The T cell receptor beta chain described here comes from a study of T cells in Graves' hyperthyroidism and ophthalmopathy. V was clipped by 3 bases and J by 2 bases; unmatched bases: 4. This CDR3 is 14 amino acids long. General study results and limits: The majority of expanded thyroid clonotypes above 0.001 also appeared in blood.

Hyperthyroidism had been newly diagnosed in patients aged 18 to 65, and its duration was under 2 months. Patients were excluded for uncontrolled infection, other autoimmune disease, pregnancy or lactation. The authors took PBMCs from over 8.5 ml fresh peripheral blood. This clonotype was detected many times. Antigen unknown. What was amplified from RNA transcripts were TCR beta CDR3 regions. When the TCR CDR3 underwent first-round RT-PCR, the HTBI primer set was used. TCRdb redid the calling of the multiplex PCR reads with MiXCR, one entry per CDR3 protein. The sample has 550,000 to 800,000 distinct CDR3 sequences; about 18% are singletons.

This TCR derives from a middle-aged man with Graves' hyperthyroidism. The chain recombines TRBV12-3 or TRBV12-4 with TRBJ2-7, with 7 bases matching TRBD2. The source material was blood. The CDR3 reads CASSLGGLTYEQYF. For the CDR3, the DNA is TGTGCCAGCAGTTTGGGGGGACTAACCTACGAGCAGTACTTC.